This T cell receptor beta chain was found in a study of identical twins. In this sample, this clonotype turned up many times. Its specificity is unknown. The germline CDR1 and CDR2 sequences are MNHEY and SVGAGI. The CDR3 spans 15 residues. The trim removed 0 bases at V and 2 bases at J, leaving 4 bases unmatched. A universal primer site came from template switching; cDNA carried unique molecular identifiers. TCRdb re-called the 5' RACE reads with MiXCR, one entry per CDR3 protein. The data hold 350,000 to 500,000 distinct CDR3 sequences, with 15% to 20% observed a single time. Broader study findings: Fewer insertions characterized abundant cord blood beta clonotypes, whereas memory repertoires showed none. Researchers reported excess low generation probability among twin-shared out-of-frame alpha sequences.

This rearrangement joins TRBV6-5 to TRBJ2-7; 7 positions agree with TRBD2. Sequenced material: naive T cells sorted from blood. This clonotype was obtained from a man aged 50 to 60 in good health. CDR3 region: CASSYSGGRTYEQYF. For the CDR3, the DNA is TGTGCCAGCAGTTACTCGGGAGGGAGGACCTACGAGCAGTACTTC.